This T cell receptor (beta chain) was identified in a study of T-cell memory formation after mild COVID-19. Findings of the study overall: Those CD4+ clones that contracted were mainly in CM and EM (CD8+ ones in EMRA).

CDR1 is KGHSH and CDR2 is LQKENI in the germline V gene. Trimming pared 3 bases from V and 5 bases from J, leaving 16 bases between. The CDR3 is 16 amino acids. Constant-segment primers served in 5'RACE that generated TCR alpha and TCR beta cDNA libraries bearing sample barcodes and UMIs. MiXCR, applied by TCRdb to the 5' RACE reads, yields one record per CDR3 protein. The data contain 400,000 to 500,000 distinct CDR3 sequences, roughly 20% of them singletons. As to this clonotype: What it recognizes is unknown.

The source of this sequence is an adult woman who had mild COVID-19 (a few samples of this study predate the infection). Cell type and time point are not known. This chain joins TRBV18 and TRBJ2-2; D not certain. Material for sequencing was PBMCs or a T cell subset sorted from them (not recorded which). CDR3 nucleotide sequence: TGTGCCAGCTCACCCCTCCTGCGGAGAACTACCGGGGAGCTGTTTTTT. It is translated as CASSPLLRRTTGELFF.